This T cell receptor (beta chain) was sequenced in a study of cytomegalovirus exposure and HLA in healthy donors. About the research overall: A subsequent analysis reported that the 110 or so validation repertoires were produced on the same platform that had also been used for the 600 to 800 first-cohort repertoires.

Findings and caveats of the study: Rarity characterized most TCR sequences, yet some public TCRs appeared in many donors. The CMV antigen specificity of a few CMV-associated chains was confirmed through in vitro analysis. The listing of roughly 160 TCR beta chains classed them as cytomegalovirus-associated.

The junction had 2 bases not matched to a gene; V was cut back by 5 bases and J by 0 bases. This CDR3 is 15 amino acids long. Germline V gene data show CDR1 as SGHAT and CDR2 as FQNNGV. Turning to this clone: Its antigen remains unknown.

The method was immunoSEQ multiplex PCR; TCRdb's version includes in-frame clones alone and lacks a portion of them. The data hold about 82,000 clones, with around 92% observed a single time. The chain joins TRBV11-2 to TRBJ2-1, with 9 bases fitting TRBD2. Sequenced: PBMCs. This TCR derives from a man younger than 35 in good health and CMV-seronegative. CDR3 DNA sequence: TGTGCCAGCAGCAGTAGCGGGAGCTCCTACAATGAGCAGTTCTTC. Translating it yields CASSSSGSSYNEQFF.